What follows are 2 T cell receptor beta chains derived from one specimen sequenced in a study of neurological immune-mediated disorders. TCRdb ran MiXCR on the 5' RACE reads and lists one entry per CDR3 protein. The table shows around 50,000 distinct CDR3 sequences, with approximately 4% occurring only once. The sample taken for sequencing was PBMCs. The receptors were sampled from a woman aged 30 to 39 with multiple sclerosis.

This clonotype was counted many times. The rearrangement links TRBV12-3 or TRBV12-4 to TRBJ2-5; 13 bases are a match to TRBD2. The CDR3 extends over 13 amino acids. The trim removed 8 bases at V and 3 bases at J, leaving 0 bases unmatched. The CDR3 reads CASGTSGEETQYF. The CDR3 region has the DNA TGTGCCAGCGGGACTAGCGGGGAAGAGACCCAGTACTTC.

The table lists this clonotype with many counts. Relative to the germline gene, one junction end is altered; a read error may explain this. V is TRBV2 and J is TRBJ1-5; D remains ambiguous. The CDR3 loop spans 12 amino acids. Germline V gives CDR1 SNHLY, CDR2 FYNNEI. The chain's CDR3 is CASSDSNQPQNF. The CDR3 nucleotides read TGTGCCAGCAGTGATAGCAATCAGCCCCAGAATTTT.